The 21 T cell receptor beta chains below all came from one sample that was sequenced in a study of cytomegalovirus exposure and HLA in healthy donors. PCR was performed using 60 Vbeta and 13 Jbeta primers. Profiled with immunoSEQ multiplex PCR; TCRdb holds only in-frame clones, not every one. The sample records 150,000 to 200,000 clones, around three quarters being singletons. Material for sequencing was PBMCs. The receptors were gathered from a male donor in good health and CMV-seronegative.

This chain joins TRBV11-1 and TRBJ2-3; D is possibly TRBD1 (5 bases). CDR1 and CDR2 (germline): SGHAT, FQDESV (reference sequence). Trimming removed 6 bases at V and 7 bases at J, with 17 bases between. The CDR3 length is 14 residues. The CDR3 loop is CASSSWGQRYTQYF. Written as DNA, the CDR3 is TGTGCCAGCAGTTCCTGGGGCCAGCGCTATACGCAGTATTTT.

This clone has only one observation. The CDR3 bases are TGCGCCAGCAGCCCAGGGGGGAGTAACTATGGCTACACCTTC. It translates to CASSPGGSNYGYTF. V and J are TRBV5-1 and TRBJ1-2; TRBD1 aligns across 7 bases. CDR1 and CDR2 (germline): SGHRS, YFSETQ. V dropped 4 bases and J dropped 1; count of bases not matched to a gene: 4. CDR3 length equals 14 residues.

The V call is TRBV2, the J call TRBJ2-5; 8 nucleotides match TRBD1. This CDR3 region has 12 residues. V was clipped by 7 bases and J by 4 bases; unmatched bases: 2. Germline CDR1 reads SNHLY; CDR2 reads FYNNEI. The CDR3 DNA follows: TGTGCCAGCACAGGGGGCGGAGAGACCCAGTACTTC. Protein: CASTGGGETQYF.

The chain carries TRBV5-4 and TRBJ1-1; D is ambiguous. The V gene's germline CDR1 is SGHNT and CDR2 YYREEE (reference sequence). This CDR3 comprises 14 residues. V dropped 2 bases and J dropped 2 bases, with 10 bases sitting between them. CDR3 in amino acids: CASSFDTLNTEAFF. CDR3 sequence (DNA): TGTGCCAGCAGCTTTGACACCCTTAACACTGAAGCTTTCTTT.

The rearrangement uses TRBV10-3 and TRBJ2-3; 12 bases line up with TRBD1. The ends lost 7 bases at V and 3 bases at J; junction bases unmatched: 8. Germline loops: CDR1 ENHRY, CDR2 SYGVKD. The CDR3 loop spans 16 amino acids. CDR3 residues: CAIKRDRGPRTDTQYF. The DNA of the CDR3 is TGTGCCATCAAGCGGGACAGGGGGCCCAGGACAGATACGCAGTATTTT.

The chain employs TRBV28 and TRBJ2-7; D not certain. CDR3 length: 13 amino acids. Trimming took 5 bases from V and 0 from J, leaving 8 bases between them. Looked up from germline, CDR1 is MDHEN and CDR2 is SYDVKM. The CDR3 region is CASSLGRSYEQYF. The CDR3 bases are TGTGCCAGCAGTCTGGGCCGCTCCTACGAGCAGTACTTC.

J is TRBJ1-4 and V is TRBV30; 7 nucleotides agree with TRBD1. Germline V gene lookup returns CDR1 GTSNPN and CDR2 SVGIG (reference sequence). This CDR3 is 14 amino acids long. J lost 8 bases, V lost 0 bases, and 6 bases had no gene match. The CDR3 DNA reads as TGTGCCTGGAGTGTGGGGCAGGGGGAAGAAAAACTGTTTTTT. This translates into CAWSVGQGEEKLFF.

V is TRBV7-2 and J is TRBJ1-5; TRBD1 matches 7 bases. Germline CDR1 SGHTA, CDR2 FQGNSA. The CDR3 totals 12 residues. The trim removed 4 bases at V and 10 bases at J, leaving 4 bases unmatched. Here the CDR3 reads CASSSRQGPQHF. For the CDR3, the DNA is TGTGCCAGCAGCTCCCGACAGGGACCCCAGCATTTT.

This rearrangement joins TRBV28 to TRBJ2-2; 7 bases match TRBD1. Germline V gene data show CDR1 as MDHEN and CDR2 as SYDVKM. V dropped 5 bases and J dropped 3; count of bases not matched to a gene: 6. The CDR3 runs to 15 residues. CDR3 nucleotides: TGTGCCAGCAGTCAGGGGGATCGATACACCGGGGAGCTGTTTTTT. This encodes CASSQGDRYTGELFF. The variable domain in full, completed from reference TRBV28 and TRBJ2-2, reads DVKVTQSSRYLVKRTGEKVFLECVQDMDHENMFWYRQDPGLGLRLIYFSYDVKMKEKGDIPEGYSVSREKKERFSLILESASTNQTSMYLCASSQGDRYTGELFFGEGSRLTVL.

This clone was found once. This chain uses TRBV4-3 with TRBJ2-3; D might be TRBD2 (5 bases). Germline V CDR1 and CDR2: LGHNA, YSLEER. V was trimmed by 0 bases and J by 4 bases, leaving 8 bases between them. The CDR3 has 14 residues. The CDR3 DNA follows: TGCGCCAGCAGCCAAGAAATAGCGTCAGATACGCAGTATTTT. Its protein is CASSQEIASDTQYF.

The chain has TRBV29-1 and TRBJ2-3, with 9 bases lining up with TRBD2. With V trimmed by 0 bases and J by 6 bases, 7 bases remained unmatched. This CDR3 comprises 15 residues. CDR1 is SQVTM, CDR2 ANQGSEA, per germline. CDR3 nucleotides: TGCAGCGTTGAAGATCCAGCGGGGGGCGGGGATACGCAGTATTTT. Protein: CSVEDPAGGGDTQYF.

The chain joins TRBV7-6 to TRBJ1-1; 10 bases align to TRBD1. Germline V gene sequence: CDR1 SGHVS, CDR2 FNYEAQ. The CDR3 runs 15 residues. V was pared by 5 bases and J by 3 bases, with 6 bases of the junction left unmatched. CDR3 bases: TGTGCCAGCAGCGCCAGACAGGGGGCTGACACTGAAGCTTTCTTT. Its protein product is CASSARQGADTEAFF.

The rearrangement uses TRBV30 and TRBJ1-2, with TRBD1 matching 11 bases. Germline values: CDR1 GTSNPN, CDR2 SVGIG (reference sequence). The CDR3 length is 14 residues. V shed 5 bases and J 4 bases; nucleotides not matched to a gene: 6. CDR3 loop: CAWWDRGLIYGYTF. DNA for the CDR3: TGTGCCTGGTGGGACAGGGGGTTGATCTATGGCTACACCTTC.

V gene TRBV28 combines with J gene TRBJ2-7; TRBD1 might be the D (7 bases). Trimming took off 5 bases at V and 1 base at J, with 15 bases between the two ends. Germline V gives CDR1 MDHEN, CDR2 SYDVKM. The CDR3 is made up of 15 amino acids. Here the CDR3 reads CASSTGGQSSYEQYF. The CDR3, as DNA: TGTGCCAGCAGTACCGGGGGACAGTCTTCCTACGAGCAGTACTTC.

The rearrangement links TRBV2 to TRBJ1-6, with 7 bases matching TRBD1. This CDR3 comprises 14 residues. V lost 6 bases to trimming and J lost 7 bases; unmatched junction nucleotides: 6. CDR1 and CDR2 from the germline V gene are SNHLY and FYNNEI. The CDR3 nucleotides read TGTGCCAGCAGGGTACAGGGGCGGAATTCACCCCTCCACTTT. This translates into CASRVQGRNSPLHF.

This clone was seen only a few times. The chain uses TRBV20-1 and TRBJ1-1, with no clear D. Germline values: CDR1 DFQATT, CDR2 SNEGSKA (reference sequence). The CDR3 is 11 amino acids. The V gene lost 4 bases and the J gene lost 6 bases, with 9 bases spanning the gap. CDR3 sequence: CSAIVFPEAFF. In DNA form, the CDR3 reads TGCAGTGCTATCGTCTTCCCTGAAGCTTTCTTT.

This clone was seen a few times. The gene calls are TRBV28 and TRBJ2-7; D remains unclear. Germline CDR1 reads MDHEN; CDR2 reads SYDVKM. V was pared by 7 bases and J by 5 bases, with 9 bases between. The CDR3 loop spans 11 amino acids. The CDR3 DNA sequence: TGTGCCAGCACCCTTCGGGACGAGCAGTACTTC. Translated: CASTLRDEQYF.

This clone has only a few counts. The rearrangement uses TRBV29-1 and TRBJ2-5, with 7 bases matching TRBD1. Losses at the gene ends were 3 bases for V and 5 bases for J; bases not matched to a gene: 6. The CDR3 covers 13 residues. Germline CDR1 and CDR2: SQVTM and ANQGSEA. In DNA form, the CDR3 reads TGCAGCGTTGATGGGGACAGCATGGAGACCCAGTACTTC. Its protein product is CSVDGDSMETQYF.

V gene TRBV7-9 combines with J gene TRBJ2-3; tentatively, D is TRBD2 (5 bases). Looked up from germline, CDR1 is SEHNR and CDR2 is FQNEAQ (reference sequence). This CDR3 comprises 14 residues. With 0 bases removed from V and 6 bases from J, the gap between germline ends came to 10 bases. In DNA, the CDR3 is TGTGCCAGCAGCTTAGCGGGAGTCGGGGATACGCAGTATTTT. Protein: CASSLAGVGDTQYF.

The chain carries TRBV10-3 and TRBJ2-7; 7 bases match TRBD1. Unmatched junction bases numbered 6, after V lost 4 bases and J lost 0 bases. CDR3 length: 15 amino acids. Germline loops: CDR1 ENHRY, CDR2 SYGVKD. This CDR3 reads CAISGTGQSSYEQYF. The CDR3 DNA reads TGTGCCATCAGTGGGACAGGCCAGAGCTCCTACGAGCAGTACTTC.

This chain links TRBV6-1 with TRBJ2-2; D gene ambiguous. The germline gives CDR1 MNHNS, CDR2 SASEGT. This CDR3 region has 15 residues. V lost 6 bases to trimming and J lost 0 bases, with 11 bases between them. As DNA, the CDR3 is TGTGCCAGCAGAGTGGGCCCCGCGAACACCGGGGAGCTGTTTTTT. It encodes CASRVGPANTGELFF.